What follows are 15 T cell receptor beta chains derived from one specimen sequenced in a study of CD8+ T cells in alopecia areata. Investigators isolated RNA and reverse transcribed it into cDNA to act as the sequencing template. This table comes from immunoSEQ multiplex PCR, and its TCRdb copy is limited to in-frame clones, with some not included. The sample records roughly 200,000 clones, approximately 55% being singletons. Treatment indicated: oral pan-JAK inhibitor, 5-10 mg twice daily. Sequencing used CD8+ T cells sorted from blood, obtained at week 24, from a patient treated with tofacitinib. Source of these receptors: a human donor with alopecia areata.

In this sample, this clone turned up a few times. The rearrangement uses TRBV29-1 and TRBJ2-5; 9 nucleotides match TRBD2. With the DNA end fitting TRBJ2-7 better, the J assignment may be wrong. The CDR3 is 12 amino acids. Germline V gives CDR1 SQVTM, CDR2 ANQGSEA. CDR3 loop: CSASGATYEQYF. The CDR3, as DNA: TGCAGCGCTAGCGGGGCGACCTACGAGCAGTACTTC.

Only a few counts were recorded for this clone. This chain links TRBV23-1 with TRBJ2-7; 8 bases are shared with TRBD1. TRBV23-1 is assigned to the ORF class and has an uncertain function. This CDR3 has 13 amino acids. The junction had 6 bases not matched to a gene; V was cut back by 8 bases and J by 3 bases. In DNA, the CDR3 is TGCGCCAGCTCTGGGGACAGGCTCTACGAGCAGTACTTC. Translated: CASSGDRLYEQYF.

In its sample, this clone was seen a few times. The chain is built from TRBV29-1 and TRBJ1-2; tentative D call: TRBD1 (6 bases). The CDR3 is made up of 11 amino acids. Germline V lookup: CDR1 SQVTM, CDR2 ANQGSEA. Trimming shortened V by 4 bases and J by 8 bases, and 11 bases separated the two germline ends. Here the CDR3 reads CSVVQGEGYTF. The CDR3 DNA reads TGCAGCGTTGTACAGGGTGAGGGCTACACCTTC.

In this sample, this clone turned up a few times. Other DNA sequences in this specimen translate into the identical CDR3. The V and J genes are TRBV7-3 and TRBJ1-1; D not resolved. The V gene lost 2 bases and the J gene lost 2 bases, with 6 bases spanning the gap. The CDR3 totals 13 residues. CDR1 is SGHTA, CDR2 FQGTGA, per germline. In nucleotides, the CDR3 is TGTGCCAGCAGCTTAGACCTTAACACTGAAGCTTTCTTT. This codes for CASSLDLNTEAFF.

CDR3 DNA: TGTGCTAGTGGTAACTCCGGGACAGGACTCGAGCAGTACTTC. This encodes CASGNSGTGLEQYF. The genes are TRBV12-5 and TRBJ2-7; 8 positions agree with TRBD1. The junction had 9 bases not matched to a gene; V was cut back by 5 bases and J by 6 bases. Looked up from germline, CDR1 is LGHNT and CDR2 is FRNRAP. This CDR3 region has 14 residues.

The rearrangement links TRBV29-1 to TRBJ1-4, with TRBD1 matching over 7 bases. This CDR3 is built from 13 residues. Per the germline V gene, CDR1 is SQVTM and CDR2 is ANQGSEA. The J segment lost 8 bases and the V segment lost 4 bases, leaving 7 bases of the junction unmatched. Written as DNA, the CDR3 is TGCAGCGTTGTCGGCCAGGGGGGGGAAAAACTGTTTTTT. Its translation is CSVVGQGGEKLFF.

This sequence joins TRBV4-3 and TRBJ1-1; unclear D gene. The CDR3 loop spans 16 amino acids. V shed 0 bases and J shed 6 bases, with 17 bases lying between them. The germline gives CDR1 LGHNA, CDR2 YSLEER. This CDR3 is CASSQDRARGWAEAFF. The CDR3 nucleotides are TGCGCCAGCAGCCAAGATAGGGCGCGGGGTTGGGCTGAAGCTTTCTTT.

The chain carries TRBV7-2 and TRBJ1-5; 8 nucleotides align to TRBD1. Germline CDR1 and CDR2: SGHTA and FQGNSA. The V gene end was trimmed by 3 bases and the J gene end by 8 bases; junction bases not matched to a gene: 21. The CDR3 consists of 19 residues. DNA of the CDR3: TGTGCCAGCAGCTTGGGCCTGGGACAGGTGGGCCTAGGAATCAAGCCCCAGCATTTT. Translating it yields CASSLGLGQVGLGIKPQHF.

The sample holds a few counts of this clone. The chain has TRBV5-4 and TRBJ2-7; possibly TRBD2 for D (5 bases). The CDR3 length is 14 residues. Trimming shortened V by 0 bases and J by 0 bases, and 7 bases separated the two germline ends. CDR1 is SGHNT and CDR2 is YYREEE in the germline V gene (reference sequence). The CDR3 bases are TGTGCCAGCAGCTTGGCGGGGAGCTCCTACGAGCAGTACTTC. As protein: CASSLAGSSYEQYF.

This clone was seen a handful of times. V usage is TRBV11-1 and J usage is TRBJ1-1, with D perhaps matching TRBD1 (5 bases). The CDR3 runs to 13 residues. Germline CDR1 and CDR2: SGHAT and FQDESV (reference sequence). Between the trimmed V and J ends, which lost 5 bases and 8 bases, there was a span of 15 bases. The CDR3 here is CASSPGGAVEAFF. CDR3 nucleotide sequence: TGTGCCAGCAGCCCCGGGGGAGCAGTGGAAGCTTTCTTT.

CDR3 loop: CASSLVGTGGRDEQFF. DNA of the CDR3: TGTGCCAGCAGCTTAGTCGGGACAGGGGGCCGAGATGAGCAGTTCTTC. The chain is built from TRBV7-9 and TRBJ2-1, with 12 bases matching TRBD1. Germline V gene lookup returns CDR1 SEHNR and CDR2 FQNEAQ (reference sequence). The ends lost 1 base at V and 8 bases at J; junction bases unmatched: 6. The CDR3 is 16 residues long.

Only a few counts were recorded for this clone. The chain recombines TRBV9 with TRBJ2-3; unclear D gene. The CDR3 has 14 amino acids. CDR1 and CDR2 from the germline V gene are SGDLS and YYNGEE. V lost 4 bases to trimming and J lost 6 bases, with 15 bases between them. The CDR3: CASSPGGSRDTQYF. Here the CDR3 DNA reads TGTGCCAGCAGCCCCGGCGGTAGTCGGGATACGCAGTATTTT.

This clone was counted only a few times. The chain joins TRBV5-1 to TRBJ1-2, with D tentatively TRBD1 (6 bases). CDR1 SGHRS and CDR2 YFSETQ come from the germline V gene. Trimming cost V 6 bases and J 7 bases, with 16 bases left between them. The CDR3 spans 13 residues. CDR3 protein: CASMGSGEAGYTF. In DNA form, the CDR3 reads TGCGCCAGCATGGGGTCAGGGGAGGCTGGCTACACCTTC. The whole variable domain, filled in from reference TRBV5-1 and TRBJ1-2, reads KAGVTQTPRYLIKTRGQQVTLSCSPISGHRSVSWYQQTPGQGLQFLFEYFSETQRNKGNFPGRFSGRQFSNSRSEMNVSTLELGDSALYLCASMGSGEAGYTFGSGTRLTVV.

With regard to this clone: Other DNA sequences within the sample encode an identical CDR3. The chain's CDR3 is CASSIRGQPQHF. CDR3 DNA sequence: TGTGCCAGTAGTATTCGGGGACAGCCCCAGCATTTT. J is TRBJ1-5 and V is TRBV19; no clear D. Germline assignment: CDR1 LNHDA and CDR2 SQIVND (reference sequence). The CDR3 contains 12 residues. Trimming pared 3 bases from V and 7 bases from J, leaving 7 bases between.

The rearrangement uses TRBV30 and TRBJ2-1; D is ambiguous. With 0 bases removed from V and 11 bases from J, the gap between germline ends came to 11 bases. The CDR3 runs 12 residues. The germline V gene encodes CDR1 GTSNPN and CDR2 SVGIG (reference sequence). CDR3: CAWSVNRGQQFF. The CDR3 DNA reads as TGTGCCTGGAGTGTAAATCGAGGTCAGCAGTTCTTC.